The T cell receptor (beta chain) described here comes from a study of blood T cell repertoires in COVID-19. Study-level background: In each case, the material was cDNA or gDNA derived from T cells, B-cell-depleted T cells, or PBMCs.

The repertoire was sequenced with immunoSEQ multiplex PCR; TCRdb's copy has only in-frame clones and lacks some. This sample has tens of thousands of clones; 89% occur once, and the top ten carry roughly 28%. The germline V gene has CDR1 LGHDT and CDR2 YNNKEL (reference sequence). This CDR3 spans 15 amino acids. V was clipped by 4 bases and J by 0 bases, with 13 bases between them. This chain links TRBV3-1 (or the pseudogene TRBV3-2) with TRBJ2-7; D gene uncertain. The sequenced sample was peripheral blood. This TCR was recovered from a woman in her sixties or seventies with active COVID-19. CDR3 protein: CASSLVAVSSYEQYF. As DNA, the CDR3 is TGTGCCAGCAGCCTCGTCGCGGTCAGCTCCTACGAGCAGTACTTC.